This T cell receptor (beta chain) derives from a study of OX40 agonist ivuxolimab in advanced cancers. General study findings and limits: At 0.1 to 3.0 mg/kg and by week 6, CD4+ and CD8+ T cells in the blood had expanded clonally.

Clones were read by immunoSEQ multiplex PCR, and TCRdb kept only the in-frame ones, dropping some. The sample has about 96,000 clones, 90% seen once. CDR3 size: 15 residues. Germline CDR1 MNHNS, CDR2 SASEGT. The V end lost 4 bases, the J end lost 3 bases, and 12 bases lay between the germline ends. A word on this clone: Its antigen is unidentified.

This TCR derives from an adult with an advanced solid tumor such as melanoma, head and neck, liver or kidney cancer. The specimen comprised CD4+ or CD8+ T cells sorted from blood, sampled in a trial of the OX40 agonist ivuxolimab. J is TRBJ1-4 and V is TRBV6-1; D is possibly TRBD1 (5 bases). CDR3 bases: TGTGCCAGCAGTGTCCCTGTAGGGGCTAATGAAAAACTGTTTTTT. As protein: CASSVPVGANEKLFF.